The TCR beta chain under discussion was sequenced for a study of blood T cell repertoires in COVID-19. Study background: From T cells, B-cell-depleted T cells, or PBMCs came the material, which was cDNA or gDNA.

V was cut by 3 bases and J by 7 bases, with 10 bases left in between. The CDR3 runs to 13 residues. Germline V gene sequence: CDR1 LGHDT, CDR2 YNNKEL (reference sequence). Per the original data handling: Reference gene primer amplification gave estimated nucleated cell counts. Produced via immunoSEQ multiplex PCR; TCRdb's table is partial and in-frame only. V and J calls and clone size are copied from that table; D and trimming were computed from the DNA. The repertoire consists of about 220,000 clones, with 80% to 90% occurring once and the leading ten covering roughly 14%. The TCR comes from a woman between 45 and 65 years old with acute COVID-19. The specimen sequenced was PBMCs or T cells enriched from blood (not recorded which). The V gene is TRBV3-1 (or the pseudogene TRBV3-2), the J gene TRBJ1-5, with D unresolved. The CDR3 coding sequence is TGTGCCAGCAGCCAGAGGGTTCAACAGCCCCAGCATTTT. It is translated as CASSQRVQQPQHF.